This T cell receptor (beta chain) was sequenced during a study of cytomegalovirus exposure and HLA in healthy donors. Points from the study as a whole: Associated with cytomegalovirus, according to the listing, were 150 to 200 TCR beta chains. For most TCR beta V segments, an earlier analysis put the productive rate at about 87% or about 30% of the time. Within the data, a cluster of highly shared sequence variants was likely a sequencing artifact.

Points on this clone: Its specificity is not known.

The PCR ran on 60 Vbeta and 13 Jbeta primers. Profiling relied on immunoSEQ multiplex PCR, and the TCRdb table lists in-frame clones only, not all of them. The sample consists of around 95,000 clones, 82% of them appearing once. The CDR3 loop spans 18 amino acids. Germline V gene data show CDR1 as SEHNR and CDR2 as FQNEAQ (reference sequence). Trimming at V came to 1 base and at J to 3 bases, leaving 12 bases not matched to a gene. The TCR originated in a man younger than 40 in good health and CMV-seropositive. The rearrangement joins TRBV7-9 to TRBJ2-4, with TRBD1 matching 7 bases. Sequencing was done on a sample of PBMCs. Written as DNA, the CDR3 is TGTGCCAGCAGCTTAGGGGGCTCCCCCGGGACAGACAAAAACATTCAGTACTTC. This codes for CASSLGGSPGTDKNIQYF.